This T cell receptor (beta chain) originates from a study of T cell clonotyping in hematopoietic cell transplantation. V lost 6 bases to trimming and J lost 2 bases; unmatched junction nucleotides: 2. CDR1 and CDR2 (germline): SGHDT, YYEEEE. The CDR3 is 12 residues long. The assay was immunoSEQ multiplex PCR, and TCRdb's table has in-frame clones only and misses some. The sample shows about 7,100 clones, 88% of them seen only once. The time point here: recipient sample about 28 days before transplant, after cytoreduction. The chain recombines TRBV5-6 with TRBJ2-7, with 7 bases that match TRBD2. This clonotype was sampled from a man aged 60 to 75 with acute myeloid leukemia. Some clones in this sample may be carry-over from other donors' samples. The sample here was peripheral blood mononuclear cells, taken before stem cell transplant. In DNA, the CDR3 is TGTGCCAGCACGCGGGGGACCTACGAGCAGTACTTC. As protein: CASTRGTYEQYF.